This T cell receptor beta chain was sequenced during a study of blood T cell repertoires in COVID-19. The repertoire was sequenced with immunoSEQ multiplex PCR; TCRdb's copy has only in-frame clones and lacks some. The repertoire holds some 210,000 clones, with roughly 79% as singletons. The sequencing input was PBMCs or T cells enriched from blood (not recorded which). This TCR derives from a woman between 50 and 59 years old with acute COVID-19.

For the CDR3, the DNA is TGTGCCAGCAGTTTTGAGGGGGTACGGACTAGCGGGATAGAAAAGCAGTTCTTC. It is translated as CASSFEGVRTSGIEKQFF. The rearrangement uses TRBV28 and TRBJ2-1; TRBD2 matches 12 bases. Germline trimming cut 3 bases from V and 11 bases from J; bases unmatched to any gene: 17. The germline V gene encodes CDR1 MDHEN and CDR2 SYDVKM. CDR3 length: 18 residues. The complete variable domain, with remaining parts taken from reference TRBV28 and TRBJ2-1, reads DVKVTQSSRYLVKRTGEKVFLECVQDMDHENMFWYRQDPGLGLRLIYFSYDVKMKEKGDIPEGYSVSREKKERFSLILESASTNQTSMYLCASSFEGVRTSGIEKQFFGPGTRLTVL.